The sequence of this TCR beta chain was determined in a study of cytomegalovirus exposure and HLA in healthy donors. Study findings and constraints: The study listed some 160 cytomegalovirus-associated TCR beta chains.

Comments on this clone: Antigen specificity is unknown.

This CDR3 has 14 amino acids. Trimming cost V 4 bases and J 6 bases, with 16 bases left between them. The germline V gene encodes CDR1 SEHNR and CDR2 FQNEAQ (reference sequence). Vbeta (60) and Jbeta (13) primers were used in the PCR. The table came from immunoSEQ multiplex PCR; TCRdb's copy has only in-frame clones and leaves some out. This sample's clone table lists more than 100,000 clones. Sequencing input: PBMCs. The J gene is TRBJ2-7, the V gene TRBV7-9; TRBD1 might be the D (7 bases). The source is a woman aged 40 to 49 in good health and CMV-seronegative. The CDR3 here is CASSSFQGGVEQYF. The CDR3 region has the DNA TGTGCCAGCAGCTCTTTTCAGGGGGGCGTCGAGCAGTACTTC. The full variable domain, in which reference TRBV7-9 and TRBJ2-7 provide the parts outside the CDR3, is DTGVSQNPRHKITKRGQNVTFRCDPISEHNRLYWYRQTLGQGPEFLTYFQNEAQLEKSRLLSDRFSAERPKGSFSTLEIQRTEQGDSAMYLCASSSFQGGVEQYFGPGTRLTVT.